Each of the 24 T cell receptor beta chains below was sequenced from the same sample in a study of T cell responses to AZD1222 COVID-19 vaccine. TCRdb's table, derived via immunoSEQ multiplex PCR, lists solely in-frame clones and lacks some. The data contain some 120,000 clones, about 90% of them singletons. The material sequenced was peripheral blood, taken on day 0 of AZD1222 vaccination. The receptor set was obtained from an adult in good health.

As concerns this clone: At the DNA level, this CDR3 is encoded by other sequences in the same sample as well. V gene TRBV19 combines with J gene TRBJ1-5; unclear D gene. The germline V gene encodes CDR1 LNHDA and CDR2 SQIVND (reference sequence). Trimming stripped 6 bases from V and 3 bases from J, with 9 bases between. This CDR3 is 13 amino acids long. CDR3 protein: CASSQGLNQPQHF. The CDR3 bases are TGTGCCAGTAGCCAAGGACTCAATCAGCCCCAGCATTTT.

The sample holds a few counts of this clone. This chain uses TRBV7-9 with TRBJ1-1, with D uncertain. The length of the CDR3 is 15 residues. Germline-derived CDR1 and CDR2 are SEHNR and FQNEAQ (reference sequence). With 0 bases removed from V and 3 bases from J, the gap between germline ends came to 11 bases. The CDR3 DNA reads TGTGCCAGCAGCTTAGCGGGATCGGGAGACACTGAAGCTTTCTTT. This translates into CASSLAGSGDTEAFF.

This clone was picked up a small number of times. Other DNA sequences of this sample code for an identical CDR3. The chain combines TRBV4-2 with TRBJ2-2; 9 nucleotides line up with TRBD1. The CDR3 totals 16 residues. CDR1 is LGHNA, CDR2 YNFKEQ, per germline. The J segment lost 6 bases and the V segment lost 11 bases, leaving 16 bases of the junction unmatched. CDR3 in amino acids: CARTQDRGGLSGELFF. The CDR3 DNA sequence: TGTGCCCGCACCCAAGACAGGGGGGGGTTGTCCGGGGAGCTGTTTTTT.

J is TRBJ2-2 and V is TRBV19, with 10 bases aligning to TRBD2. The trim removed 8 bases at V and 2 bases at J, leaving 2 bases unmatched. Germline CDR1 LNHDA, CDR2 SQIVND (reference sequence). This CDR3 spans 14 amino acids. This CDR3 reads CASGLAENTGELFF. CDR3 in DNA: TGTGCCAGTGGACTAGCGGAAAACACCGGGGAGCTGTTTTTT.

This clone was seen a handful of times. V is TRBV10-3 and J is TRBJ1-5; possibly TRBD1 for D (6 bases). The ends were cut back, 3 bases at V and 5 bases at J, with 11 bases in the middle. Germline CDR1 is ENHRY and CDR2 is SYGVKD. The CDR3 loop spans 14 amino acids. The CDR3 bases are TGTGCCATCAGTGAACGGGGGCAAGATCAGCCCCAGCATTTT. Amino acids: CAISERGQDQPQHF.

CDR3 amino acids: CASSPTTSGRGYGYTF. CDR3 DNA sequence: TGTGCCAGCAGCCCTACGACGTCGGGTAGGGGATACGGCTACACCTTC. This rearrangement joins TRBV7-2 to TRBJ1-2, with a weak D call TRBD1 (5 bases). This CDR3 is built from 16 residues. The V gene's germline CDR1 is SGHTA and CDR2 FQGNSA. With 5 bases removed from V and 8 bases from J, the gap between germline ends came to 24 bases.

J is TRBJ2-3 and V is TRBV6-4; 8 nucleotides line up with TRBD2. V dropped 6 bases and J dropped 3; count of bases not matched to a gene: 5. The CDR3 consists of 14 residues. The germline CDR1 and CDR2 sequences are MRHNA and SNTAGT. The CDR3 region is CASSQAGETDTQYF. Here the CDR3 DNA reads TGTGCCAGCAGCCAAGCGGGGGAGACAGATACGCAGTATTTT.

For the CDR3, the DNA is TGCAGCGTTCTCCGGGACGTCTACTCCTACGAGCAGTACTTC. This sequence encodes CSVLRDVYSYEQYF. The chain uses TRBV29-1 and TRBJ2-7; D might be TRBD1 or TRBD2, each matching 5 bases. Trimming took off 5 bases at V and 0 bases at J, with 14 bases between the two ends. Looked up from germline, CDR1 is SQVTM and CDR2 is ANQGSEA. This CDR3 has 14 residues.

The chain has TRBV15 and TRBJ1-5, with D maybe TRBD1 (5 bases). Germline V gives CDR1 LNHNV, CDR2 YYDKDF (reference sequence). This CDR3 is 14 amino acids long. Trimming removed 5 bases at V and 5 bases at J, with 13 bases between. CDR3 protein: CATSGSWGDQPQHF. CDR3 coding DNA: TGTGCCACCAGCGGGAGTTGGGGGGATCAGCCCCAGCATTTT. Variable domain in full (rest from reference TRBV15 and TRBJ1-5): DAMVIQNPRYQVTQFGKPVTLSCSQTLNHNVMYWYQQKSSQAPKLLFHYYDKDFNNEADTPDNFQSRRPNTSFCFLDIRSPGLGDTAMYLCATSGSWGDQPQHFGDGTRLSIL.

The J gene is TRBJ2-3, the V gene TRBV27; TRBD1 or TRBD2 may be the D gene (5 bases each). The CDR3 runs to 14 residues. The germline gives CDR1 MNHEY, CDR2 SMNVEV (reference sequence). Trimming removed 5 bases from V and 3 bases from J, with 12 bases in between. CDR3 region: CASSRRDGTDTQYF. CDR3 sequence (DNA): TGTGCCAGCAGTCGCCGGGACGGAACAGATACGCAGTATTTT.

The chain employs TRBV5-1 and TRBJ2-1; D is unclear. CDR1 and CDR2 (germline): SGHRS, YFSETQ. V was shortened by 0 bases and J by 6 bases, with 7 bases between the two germline ends. This CDR3 comprises 13 residues. The CDR3 here is CASSLGLLNEQFF. The CDR3, as DNA: TGCGCCAGCAGCTTGGGGCTACTCAATGAGCAGTTCTTC.

J is TRBJ2-7 and V is TRBV30; TRBD2 might be the D (6 bases). The V gene's germline CDR1 is GTSNPN and CDR2 SVGIG (reference sequence). CDR3 length: 14 amino acids. The germline V and J ends were trimmed by 5 bases and 2 bases, with 16 bases remaining between them. The CDR3 spells CAWEWGDSAYEQYF. The CDR3 DNA sequence: TGTGCCTGGGAGTGGGGGGACTCAGCCTACGAGCAGTACTTC.

The CDR3 DNA reads as TGTGCCAGCAGCTTGGTTGCGGGGGAAACAGATACGCAGTATTTT. This gives the protein CASSLVAGETDTQYF. This chain connects TRBV5-5 to TRBJ2-3; TRBD2 aligns across 7 bases. This CDR3 has 15 residues. Germline CDR1 and CDR2: SGHKS and YYEKEE (reference sequence). Germline trimming cut 0 bases from V and 3 bases from J; bases unmatched to any gene: 4.

The chain couples TRBV19 to TRBJ1-1; TRBD1 matches at 10 bases. V lost 6 bases, J lost 3 bases, and 1 base stayed unmatched. Germline CDR1 LNHDA, CDR2 SQIVND (reference sequence). This CDR3 spans 13 amino acids. This chain's CDR3 is CASSGQGDTEAFF. The CDR3, as DNA: TGTGCCAGTAGCGGACAGGGGGACACTGAAGCTTTCTTT.

The chain is built from TRBV29-1 and TRBJ1-2; D remains ambiguous. Germline V gives CDR1 SQVTM, CDR2 ANQGSEA. The CDR3 has 13 amino acids. Deletions cut 5 bases from V and 5 bases from J, with 15 bases between. CDR3 residues: CSVRSAGGYGYTF. CDR3 DNA sequence: TGCAGCGTTCGATCCGCAGGAGGGTATGGCTACACCTTC.

The chain is built from TRBV2 and TRBJ1-6; D is perhaps TRBD1 (5 bases). Germline assignment: CDR1 SNHLY and CDR2 FYNNEI. This CDR3 has 16 amino acids. V lost 6 bases and J lost 7, with 19 bases in between. This CDR3 is CASRAGTGRGNSPLHF. The CDR3 region has the DNA TGTGCCAGCAGGGCAGGGACTGGGAGAGGAAATTCACCCCTCCACTTT. The variable domain in full, completed from reference TRBV2 and TRBJ1-6, reads EPEVTQTPSHQVTQMGQEVILRCVPISNHLYFYWYRQILGQKVEFLVSFYNNEISEKSEIFDDQFSVERPDGSNFTLKIRSTKLEDSAMYFCASRAGTGRGNSPLHFGNGTRLTVT.

V is TRBV6-1 and J is TRBJ1-1; D uncertain. The CDR3 runs 12 residues. Germline V gene sequence: CDR1 MNHNS, CDR2 SASEGT. The V end was cut by 3 bases, the J end by 5 bases, with 7 bases between. This chain's CDR3 is CASSDDETEAFF. CDR3 nucleotide sequence: TGTGCCAGCAGTGACGATGAGACTGAAGCTTTCTTT.

The J gene is TRBJ2-7, the V gene TRBV4-3; D gene uncertain. Germline assignment: CDR1 LGHNA and CDR2 YSLEER. This CDR3 region has 16 residues. The V and J ends lost 1 base and 3 bases respectively, with 16 bases between them. The CDR3: CASSQGLRTDLYEQYF. CDR3 coding DNA: TGCGCCAGCAGCCAAGGGCTTCGGACCGACCTCTACGAGCAGTACTTC.

The chain joins TRBV6-1 to TRBJ1-6; 9 bases are a match to TRBD1. The germline CDR1 and CDR2 sequences are MNHNS and SASEGT. The CDR3 sequence is 17 residues long. The ends lost 1 base at V and 10 bases at J; junction bases unmatched: 11. As DNA, the CDR3 is TGTGCCAGCAGTGAAGACTCCGGGACAGGGTTTGGCTCACCCCTCCACTTT. Protein product: CASSEDSGTGFGSPLHF.

The J gene is TRBJ2-1, the V gene TRBV5-4, with D possibly TRBD2 on 6 matching bases. The germline V gene has CDR1 SGHNT and CDR2 YYREEE (reference sequence). V was cut by 0 bases and J by 10 bases, with 11 bases left in between. The CDR3 loop spans 13 amino acids. The CDR3, as DNA: TGTGCCAGCAGCTTGGGGAGGGACGGGGAGCAGTTCTTC. Protein sequence: CASSLGRDGEQFF.

The V and J genes are TRBV18 and TRBJ2-3; the D is unclear. The CDR3 sequence is 12 residues long. Trimming stripped 3 bases from V and 3 bases from J, with 4 bases between. Per germline, CDR1 KGHSH and CDR2 LQKENI. CDR3 in amino acids: CASSPQTDTQYF. In nucleotides, the CDR3 is TGTGCCAGCTCACCGCAGACAGATACGCAGTATTTT.

This chain uses TRBV3-1 (or the pseudogene TRBV3-2) with TRBJ1-1; TRBD1 might be the D (6 bases). This CDR3 spans 12 amino acids. V lost 3 bases, J lost 8 bases, and 10 bases lay in between. Germline CDR1 is LGHDT and CDR2 is YNNKEL (reference sequence). The CDR3 spells CASSHLDREAFF. Here the CDR3 DNA reads TGTGCCAGCAGCCACCTTGACAGGGAAGCTTTCTTT.

This clone has just a few counts. The chain is built from TRBV27 and TRBJ1-1; TRBD1 aligns across 10 bases. CDR1 and CDR2 from the germline V gene are MNHEY and SMNVEV (reference sequence). The V gene end was trimmed by 4 bases and the J gene end by 5 bases; junction bases not matched to a gene: 10. The CDR3 runs 16 residues. Here the CDR3 reads CASSSYDRGRSTEAFF. CDR3 in DNA: TGTGCCAGCAGTTCCTACGACAGGGGGCGGTCGACTGAAGCTTTCTTT.

The chain has TRBV7-2 and TRBJ1-2; D is unclear. Germline V gene sequence: CDR1 SGHTA, CDR2 FQGNSA. The CDR3 sequence is 13 residues long. Trimming stripped 4 bases from V and 6 bases from J, with 12 bases between. The CDR3 DNA sequence: TGTGCCAGCAGCTCTCCCGAGGGAAATGGCTACACCTTC. It yields the protein CASSSPEGNGYTF.